The text below deals with one T cell receptor (beta chain). Its antigen is undetermined. Germline loops: CDR1 SGHTA, CDR2 FQGNSA. V was cut by 0 bases and J by 6 bases, with 12 bases left in between. CDR3 length: 14 residues. PCR primers comprised 60 Vbeta and 13 Jbeta primers. Measured with immunoSEQ multiplex PCR; TCRdb has only the in-frame clones, and not every one. The table records some 79,000 clones, more than 50% of them present only once. The source of the sample is a study of cytomegalovirus exposure and HLA in healthy donors. Study background: From donors who were HLA-typed, an early data release held 80 million or so unique TCRs. Genotyping showed approximately 81% of over 350 donors falling in the Caucasian-associated ancestry cluster. The study's findings and limits: Sequencing depth roughly uniform across donors was assumed in presence/absence analyses. Immune exposure information comprised only CMV serostatus.

The rearrangement uses TRBV7-2 and TRBJ2-7; weak D call: TRBD2 (5 bases). The sequence was obtained from a woman between 40 and 50 years old in good health and CMV-seropositive. The specimen sequenced was PBMCs. The CDR3 here is CASSLALGSREQYF. The CDR3 DNA sequence: TGTGCCAGCAGCTTAGCGCTGGGGAGTCGCGAGCAGTACTTC.